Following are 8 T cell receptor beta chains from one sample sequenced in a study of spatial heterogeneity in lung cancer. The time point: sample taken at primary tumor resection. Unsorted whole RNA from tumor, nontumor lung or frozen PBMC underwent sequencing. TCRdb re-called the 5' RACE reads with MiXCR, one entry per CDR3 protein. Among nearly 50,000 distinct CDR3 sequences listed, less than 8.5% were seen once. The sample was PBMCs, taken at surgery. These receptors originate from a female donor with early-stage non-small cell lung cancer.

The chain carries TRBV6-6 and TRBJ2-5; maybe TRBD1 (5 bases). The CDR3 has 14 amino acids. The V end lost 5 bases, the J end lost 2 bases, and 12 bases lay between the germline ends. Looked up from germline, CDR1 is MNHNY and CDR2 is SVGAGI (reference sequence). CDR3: CASSENRLQETQYF. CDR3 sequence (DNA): TGTGCCAGCAGTGAGAACAGGTTACAAGAGACCCAGTACTTC.

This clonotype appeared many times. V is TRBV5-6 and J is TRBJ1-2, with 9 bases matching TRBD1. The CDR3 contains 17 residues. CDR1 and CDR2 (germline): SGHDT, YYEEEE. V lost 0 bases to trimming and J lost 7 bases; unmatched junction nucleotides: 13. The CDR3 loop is CASSLGAGTGYGGGYTF. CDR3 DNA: TGTGCCAGCAGCTTGGGAGCCGGGACAGGGTACGGAGGTGGCTACACCTTC.

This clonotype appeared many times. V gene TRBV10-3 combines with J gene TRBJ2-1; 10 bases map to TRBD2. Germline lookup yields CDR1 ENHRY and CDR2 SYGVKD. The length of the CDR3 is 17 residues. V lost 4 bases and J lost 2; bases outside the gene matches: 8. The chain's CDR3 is CAISAGSGGTTYNEQFF. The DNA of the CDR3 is TGTGCCATCAGTGCGGGTAGCGGGGGGACCACCTACAATGAGCAGTTCTTC.

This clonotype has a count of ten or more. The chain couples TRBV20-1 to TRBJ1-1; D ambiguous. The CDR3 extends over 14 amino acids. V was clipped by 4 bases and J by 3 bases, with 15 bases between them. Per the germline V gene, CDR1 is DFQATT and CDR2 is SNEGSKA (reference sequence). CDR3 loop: CSANGAGSHTEAFF. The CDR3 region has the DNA TGCAGTGCTAATGGCGCGGGGAGCCACACTGAAGCTTTCTTT.

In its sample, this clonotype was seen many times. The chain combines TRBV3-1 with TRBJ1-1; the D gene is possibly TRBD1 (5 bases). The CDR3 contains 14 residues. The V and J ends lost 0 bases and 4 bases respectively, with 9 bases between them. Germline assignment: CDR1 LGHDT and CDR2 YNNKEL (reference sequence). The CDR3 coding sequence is TGTGCCAGCAGCCAAGATTGGGGGGGCACTGAAGCTTTCTTT. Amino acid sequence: CASSQDWGGTEAFF.

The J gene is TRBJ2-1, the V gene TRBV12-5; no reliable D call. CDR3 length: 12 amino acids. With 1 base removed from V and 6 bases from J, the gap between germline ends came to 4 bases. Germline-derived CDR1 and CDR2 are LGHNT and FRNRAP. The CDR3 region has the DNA TGTGCTAGTGGTTTGGCAGTCAATGAGCAGTTCTTC. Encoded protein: CASGLAVNEQFF. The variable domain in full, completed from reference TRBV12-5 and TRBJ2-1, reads DARVTQTPRHKVTEMGQEVTMRCQPILGHNTVFWYRQTMMQGLELLAYFRNRAPLDDSGMPKDRFSAEMPDATLATLKIQPSEPRDSAVYFCASGLAVNEQFFGPGTRLTVL.

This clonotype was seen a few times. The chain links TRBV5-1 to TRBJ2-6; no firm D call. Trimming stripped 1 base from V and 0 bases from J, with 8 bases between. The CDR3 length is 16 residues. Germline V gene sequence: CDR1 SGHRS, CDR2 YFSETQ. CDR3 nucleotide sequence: TGCGCCAGCAGCTTGACCCGGACCTCTGGGGCCAACGTCCTGACTTTC. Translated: CASSLTRTSGANVLTF.

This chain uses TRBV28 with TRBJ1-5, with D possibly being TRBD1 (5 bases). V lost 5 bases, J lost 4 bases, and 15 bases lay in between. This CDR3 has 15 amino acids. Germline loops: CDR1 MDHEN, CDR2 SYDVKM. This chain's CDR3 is CASSIPDSANQPQHF. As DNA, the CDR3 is TGTGCCAGCAGTATACCAGACAGCGCTAATCAGCCCCAGCATTTT. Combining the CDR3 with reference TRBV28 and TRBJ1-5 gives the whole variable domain DVKVTQSSRYLVKRTGEKVFLECVQDMDHENMFWYRQDPGLGLRLIYFSYDVKMKEKGDIPEGYSVSREKKERFSLILESASTNQTSMYLCASSIPDSANQPQHFGDGTRLSIL.